This TCR beta chain stems from a study of cytomegalovirus exposure and HLA in healthy donors. Notes on the study in general: The authors listed about 170 TCR beta chains as cytomegalovirus-associated.

Worth noting for this clone: Its antigen is not identified. Other DNA sequences from this sample encode an identical CDR3 as well.

The V end was cut by 0 bases, the J end by 3 bases, with 9 bases between. Per germline, CDR1 SGHRS and CDR2 YFSETQ. The CDR3 has 14 residues. Primers for the PCR totalled 60 Vbeta and 13 Jbeta. Only in-frame clones appear in the TCRdb table, and some are missing; sequencing was by immunoSEQ multiplex PCR. This sample carries tens of thousands of clones, with roughly 3.8% going to the ten biggest clones. Source material: PBMCs. The sequence came from a young man in good health and CMV-seropositive. The chain couples TRBV5-1 to TRBJ1-2, with unresolved D. The DNA of the CDR3 is TGCGCCAGCAGCTTGGGGGGAGGAGACTATGGCTACACCTTC. This codes for CASSLGGGDYGYTF.